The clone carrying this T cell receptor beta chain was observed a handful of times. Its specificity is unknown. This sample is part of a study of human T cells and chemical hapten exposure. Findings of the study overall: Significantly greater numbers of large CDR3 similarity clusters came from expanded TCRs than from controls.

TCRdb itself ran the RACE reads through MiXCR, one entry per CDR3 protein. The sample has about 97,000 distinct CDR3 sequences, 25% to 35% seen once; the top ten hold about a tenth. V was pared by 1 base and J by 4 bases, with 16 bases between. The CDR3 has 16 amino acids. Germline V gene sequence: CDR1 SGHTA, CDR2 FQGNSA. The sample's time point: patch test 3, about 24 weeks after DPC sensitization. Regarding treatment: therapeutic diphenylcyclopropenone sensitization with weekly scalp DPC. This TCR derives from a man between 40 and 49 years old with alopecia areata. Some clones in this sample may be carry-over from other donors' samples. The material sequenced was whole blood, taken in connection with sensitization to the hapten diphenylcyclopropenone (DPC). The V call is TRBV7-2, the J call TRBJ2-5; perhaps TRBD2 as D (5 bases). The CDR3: CASSLGQLIEGETQYF. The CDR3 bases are TGTGCCAGCAGCTTAGGCCAGCTGATTGAGGGAGAGACCCAGTACTTC.